This T cell receptor beta chain is drawn from a study of blood T cell repertoires in COVID-19. Looking at the study overall: COVID-19 samples collected from the United States, Italy and Spain covered acute and convalescent phases. Nucleic acid was either cDNA or gDNA, and it came from T cells, B-cell-depleted T cells, or PBMCs.

The junction had 10 bases not matched to a gene; V was cut back by 5 bases and J by 5 bases. The germline CDR1 and CDR2 sequences are MNHNY and SVGAGI (reference sequence). The CDR3 totals 15 residues. As originally analysed: Nucleated cell number was recorded as an estimate derived from reference gene primer amplification. Clones were read by immunoSEQ multiplex PCR, and TCRdb kept only the in-frame ones, dropping some. That table supplies the V and J calls and clone size; D and trimming were determined from the DNA. The sample carries fewer than 300,000 clones, 75% to 90% recorded once. The chain recombines TRBV6-6 with TRBJ2-5; 8 positions match TRBD1. This clonotype was obtained from a man aged 25 to 40 with acute or convalescent COVID-19. Sequences were obtained from peripheral blood. The CDR3 nucleotides are TGTGCCAGCAGTCCCGGACAGGGCACCGCGGAGACCCAGTACTTC. This encodes CASSPGQGTAETQYF.